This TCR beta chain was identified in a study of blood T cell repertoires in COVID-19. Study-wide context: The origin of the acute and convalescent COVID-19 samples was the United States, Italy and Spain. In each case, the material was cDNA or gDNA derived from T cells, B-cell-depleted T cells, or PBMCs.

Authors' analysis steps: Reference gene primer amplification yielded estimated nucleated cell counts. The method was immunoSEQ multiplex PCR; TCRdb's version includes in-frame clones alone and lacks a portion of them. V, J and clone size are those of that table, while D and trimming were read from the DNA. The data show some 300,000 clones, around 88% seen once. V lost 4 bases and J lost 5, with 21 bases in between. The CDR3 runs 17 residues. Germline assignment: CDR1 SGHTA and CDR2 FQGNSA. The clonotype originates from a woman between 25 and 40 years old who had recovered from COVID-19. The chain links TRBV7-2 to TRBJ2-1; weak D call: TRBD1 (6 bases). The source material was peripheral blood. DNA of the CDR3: TGTGCCAGCAGCTCCCGGGCGGCGACAGGAACAAACAATGAGCAGTTCTTC. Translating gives CASSSRAATGTNNEQFF.